What follows are 29 T cell receptor beta chains derived from one specimen sequenced in a study of tumor-infiltrating lymphocytes in primary liver carcinoma. Synthesis of TCR beta cDNA was carried out from around 540 ng total RNA with a constant-region primer. Construction of TCR beta libraries relied on three successive nested multiplex PCR rounds employing slightly modified ARM-PCR. The first two PCR rounds used TRBV1-TRBV30 forward primers with a C-beta reverse primer, around 10 cycles each. TCRdb reanalysed the multiplex PCR reads using MiXCR and keeps one entry per CDR3 protein. The sample lists 40,000 to 55,000 distinct CDR3 sequences, 65% to 80% occurring once. Both RNA and DNA were isolated together from about 21-30 mg of bulk tissue that had not been sorted. Sequenced material: liver tumor tissue from sampling region 5. Specified subset: tumor region T5, tumor centre. Source of these receptors: a man aged 40-49 years with primary liver carcinoma and hepatitis B virus infection.

The rearrangement links TRBV11-3 to TRBJ2-1; 13 bases align to TRBD2. CDR1 is SGHNT, CDR2 YENEEA, per germline. V shed 2 bases, J shed 9 bases, and the junction held 7 bases outside the gene matches. This CDR3 has 16 residues. The CDR3 spells CASSLSWTSGSGEQFF. The CDR3 nucleotides read TGTGCCAGCAGCTTATCATGGACTAGCGGGAGCGGTGAGCAGTTCTTC.

This clonotype is termed medium-sized. This sequence joins TRBV12-3 or TRBV12-4 and TRBJ1-5, with D hard to call. With 6 bases removed from V and 5 bases from J, the gap between germline ends came to 14 bases. The CDR3 is 14 amino acids. The CDR3 spells CASSPFRIDQPQHF. The CDR3 DNA reads as TGTGCCAGCAGCCCCTTCCGGATTGATCAGCCCCAGCATTTT.

The chain recombines TRBV6-2 or TRBV6-3 with TRBJ2-1; 9 bases agree with TRBD1. Per germline, CDR1 MNHEY and CDR2 SVGEGT. This CDR3 comprises 16 residues. V shed 4 bases and J 4 bases; nucleotides not matched to a gene: 8. CDR3 in amino acids: CASSSTMGQGYNEQFF. The CDR3 DNA reads TGTGCCAGCAGTTCGACCATGGGACAGGGTTACAATGAGCAGTTCTTC.

This clonotype came up many times. V gene TRBV5-4 combines with J gene TRBJ2-5; D might be TRBD1 (6 bases). CDR3 length: 14 amino acids. With 3 bases removed from V and 1 base from J, the gap between germline ends came to 10 bases. The germline V gene has CDR1 SGHNT and CDR2 YYREEE (reference sequence). The CDR3 region has the DNA TGTGCCAGCAGCTCTGGACAGCGCCAAGAGACCCAGTACTTC. It translates to CASSSGQRQETQYF. Full variable domain (outside the CDR3, taken from reference TRBV5-4 and TRBJ2-5): ETGVTQSPTHLIKTRGQQVTLRCSSQSGHNTVSWYQQALGQGPQFIFQYYREEENGRGNFPPRFSGLQFPNYSSELNVNALELDDSALYLCASSSGQRQETQYFGPGTRLLVL.

About this clonotype: A much larger clone lies a single base off, so this may be a read error. Here the CDR3 reads CTSSTYGHGYTF. CDR3 DNA sequence: TGTACCAGCAGTACCTACGGGCACGGCTACACCTTC. The V gene is TRBV28, the J gene TRBJ1-2; unclear D gene. The CDR3 is made up of 12 amino acids. Germline-derived CDR1 and CDR2 are MDHEN and SYDVKM.

This chain joins TRBV11-2 and TRBJ2-2, with 9 bases identical to TRBD1. Per the germline V gene, CDR1 is SGHAT and CDR2 is FQNNGV. V trimming: 10 bases; J trimming: 4 bases; junction bases outside the gene matches: 16. This CDR3 spans 17 amino acids. This CDR3 reads CANNFDRDRVGTGELFF. Here the CDR3 DNA reads TGTGCCAACAACTTTGATAGGGACAGGGTCGGCACCGGGGAGCTGTTTTTT.

A note on this clonotype: No conserved phenylalanine or tryptophan is present at the end of the CDR3, so a read error is the likely explanation. The rearrangement joins TRBV4-1 to TRBJ2-1, with TRBD2 matching 11 bases. Germline CDR1 and CDR2: MGHRA and YSYEKL. CDR3 length: 19 residues. The CDR3 DNA is TGCACCAGCAGCCAAGATAGGGGGACTAGCGGTCTTCTATACAATGAGCAGTTCCTC. Protein product: CTSSQDRGTSGLLYNEQFL.

As to this clonotype: Just one base apart from a much larger clone, this may be a read error. The chain employs TRBV16 and TRBJ2-3; 8 positions agree with TRBD1. The CDR3 is 13 amino acids. The germline gives CDR1 KGHSY, CDR2 FQNENV. This CDR3 reads CASGQQGADTQYF. The CDR3, as DNA: TGTGCCAGCGGCCAACAGGGGGCAGATACGCAGTATTTT.

About this clonotype: This clone may be a read error of a much larger clone one base away. The rearrangement links TRBV5-5 to TRBJ2-7; 9 bases are a match to TRBD1. CDR3 length: 13 residues. Germline CDR1 and CDR2: SGHKS and YYEKEE (reference sequence). Trimming took 5 bases from V and 6 from J; bases not matched to a gene: 6. CDR3 nucleotide sequence: TGTGCCAGCAGTATGGGACAGGGAAGCGAGCAGTACTTC. Its protein is CASSMGQGSEQYF.

To note about this clonotype: As the CDR3 is not closed by the conserved phenylalanine or tryptophan, this likely results from a read error. The chain is built from TRBV12-3 or TRBV12-4 and TRBJ2-2; 7 bases line up with TRBD1. The CDR3 runs 15 residues. CDR3: CASSLRQGATGELFL. In nucleotides, the CDR3 is TGTGCCAGTAGTTTGAGACAGGGTGCGACCGGGGAACTGTTTCTT.

With regard to this clonotype: The conserved phenylalanine or tryptophan is not found at the CDR3 terminus, so this likely reflects a read error. The limits of the CDR3 on the DNA are not certain, so only TCRdb's listed CDR3 is given. The J gene is TRBJ2-7, the V gene TRBV29-1; the table's D call, TRBD1, has no DNA check behind it. A total of 11 residues make up the CDR3, ends included. CDR1 is SQVTM, CDR2 ANQGSEA, per germline. The CDR3 here is CSVEGANEQYL.

This clonotype was observed a few times. The rearrangement uses TRBV28 and TRBJ2-1, with 12 nucleotides matching TRBD2. Germline V gene lookup returns CDR1 MDHEN and CDR2 SYDVKM. Trimming cost V 8 bases and J 11 bases; bases outside gene matches: 4. There are 12 residues in the CDR3. The CDR3 DNA is TGTGCCAGCTTGACTAGCGGGAGACAGCAGTTCTTC. Amino acids: CASLTSGRQQFF.

In the case of this clonotype: The junction departs from germline at one end; a sequencing error may be responsible. The chain employs TRBV19 and TRBJ2-7, with D perhaps TRBD2 (5 bases). This CDR3 contains 14 residues. The germline V gene encodes CDR1 LNHDA and CDR2 SQIVND (reference sequence). The CDR3 region is CANSIKLVDVEQYF. The DNA of the CDR3 is TGTGCCAATAGTATAAAACTAGTGGACGTCGAGCAGTACTTC.

This clonotype was observed many times. The chain is built from TRBV10-3 and TRBJ1-3; tentative D call: TRBD1 (5 bases). Trimming removed 6 bases at V and 0 bases at J, with 12 bases between. CDR1 is ENHRY and CDR2 is SYGVKD in the germline V gene. The CDR3 sequence is 15 residues long. Here the CDR3 reads CAIRPRQSSGNTIYF. The CDR3 DNA reads TGTGCCATCAGGCCCAGACAGTCCTCTGGAAACACCATATATTTT.

This clonotype appeared many times. The CDR3 DNA reads TGTGCCAGCAGGGCTAGCGGGACCGGGACAGATACGCAGTATTTT. Residues: CASRASGTGTDTQYF. This chain connects TRBV5-4 to TRBJ2-3; 9 positions agree with TRBD2. Trimming cost V 5 bases and J 3 bases; bases outside gene matches: 7. Germline values: CDR1 SGHNT, CDR2 YYREEE (reference sequence). This CDR3 is built from 15 residues.

About this clonotype: A much larger clone differs by one base, so this may be a read error. The chain couples TRBV12-3 or TRBV12-4 to TRBJ2-5; 9 bases are shared with TRBD2. This CDR3 region has 18 residues. CDR3 amino acids: CVSSLRLTSGGNQETQYF. The CDR3 DNA follows: TGTGTCAGCAGTCTGCGTCTGACTAGCGGAGGGAACCAAGAGACCCAGTACTTC.

The rearrangement uses TRBV4-1 and TRBJ1-4; a possible D gene is TRBD1 (5 bases). CDR1 and CDR2 from the germline V gene are MGHRA and YSYEKL. This CDR3 is 16 amino acids long. Trimming shortened V by 0 bases and J by 6 bases, and 14 bases separated the two germline ends. CDR3 nucleotides: TGCGCCAGCAGCCAAGACCGGGGCAGCCGAGATGAAAAACTGTTTTTT. This gives the protein CASSQDRGSRDEKLFF.

Concerning this clonotype: An end of the junction does not agree with germline; a read error may underlie this. The chain is built from TRBV6-5 and TRBJ1-1, with D unresolved. This CDR3 has 14 amino acids. In germline, CDR1 is MNHEY, CDR2 SVGAGI. CDR3 region: CASSYGSSNTKAFF. In DNA form, the CDR3 reads TGTGCCAGCAGTTACGGGAGTAGTAACACTAAAGCTTTCTTT.

Of note for this clonotype: A clone one base away is much larger, so this may be a read error. The chain recombines TRBV5-1 with TRBJ2-5, with TRBD2 matching over 10 bases. Trimming removed 3 bases from V and 1 base from J; junction bases left unmatched: 6. Germline assignment: CDR1 SGHRS and CDR2 YFSETQ. The CDR3 runs 16 residues. CDR3: CASSSGTSEVQETQYF. The DNA for the CDR3 is TGCGCCAGCAGCTCAGGGACTAGCGAGGTCCAAGAGACCCAGTACTTC.

The chain joins TRBV29-1 to TRBJ1-1; D is ambiguous. Germline lookup yields CDR1 SQVTM and CDR2 ANQGSEA. Trimming left V 7 bases short and J 1 base short, with 7 bases between. The CDR3 extends over 11 amino acids. The CDR3 here is CSAMGNTEAFF. DNA of the CDR3: TGCAGCGCCATGGGGAACACTGAAGCTTTCTTT.

This clonotype was counted ten times or more. The chain links TRBV14 to TRBJ2-5; D possibly matches TRBD1 or TRBD2 (5 bases each). The CDR3 is made up of 15 amino acids. Germline lookup yields CDR1 SGHDN and CDR2 FVKESK. V gave up 0 bases and J gave up 5 bases, with 13 bases separating them. This CDR3 is CASSQDAGHRETQYF. The CDR3 DNA is TGTGCCAGCAGCCAAGACGCGGGTCACAGGGAGACCCAGTACTTC. Full variable domain (outside the CDR3, taken from reference TRBV14 and TRBJ2-5): EAGVTQFPSHSVIEKGQTVTLRCDPISGHDNLYWYRRVMGKEIKFLLHFVKESKQDESGMPNNRFLAERTGGTYSTLKVQPAELEDSGVYFCASSQDAGHRETQYFGPGTRLLVL.

By sample share, this clonotype is large (0.1 to 1%). The rearrangement uses TRBV11-2 and TRBJ2-5; D is perhaps TRBD2 (6 bases). CDR1 and CDR2 (germline): SGHAT, FQNNGV. V shed 1 base and J shed 5 bases, with 17 bases lying between them. The CDR3 length is 16 residues. The CDR3 reads CASSLGSSGPGETQYF. CDR3 in DNA: TGTGCCAGCAGCTTAGGGAGTAGCGGCCCGGGGGAGACCCAGTACTTC.

A remark on this clonotype: A read error may account for a junction end that differs from germline. The chain employs TRBV5-6 and TRBJ2-1, with TRBD2 as a possible D gene (5 bases). Germline loops: CDR1 SGHDT, CDR2 YYEEEE. The CDR3 length is 13 residues. In DNA, the CDR3 is TGTGCCAGTAGCTTCGGGATAGCCAATGAGCAGTTCTTC. Its translation is CASSFGIANEQFF. The whole variable domain, remainder taken from reference TRBV5-6 and TRBJ2-1, is DAGVTQSPTHLIKTRGQQVTLRCSPKSGHDTVSWYQQALGQGPQFIFQYYEEEERQRGNFPDRFSGHQFPNYSSELNVNALLLGDSALYLCASSFGIANEQFFGPGTRLTVL.

As regards this clonotype: The junction departs from the called germline gene at one end, perhaps through a read error. V gene TRBV6-6 combines with J gene TRBJ2-7; 9 bases are shared with TRBD1. CDR3 length equals 15 residues. CDR1 MNHNY and CDR2 SVGAGI come from the germline V gene (reference sequence). CDR3 amino acids: CACSPRDRASYEQYF. The CDR3 DNA reads as TGTGCCTGCAGCCCCCGGGACAGGGCCTCATACGAGCAGTACTTC.

The sample holds many counts of this clonotype. The CDR3 DNA follows: TGTGCCAGCAGTGAACTTACGGCCTCGAAGCCCCAGCATTTT. As protein: CASSELTASKPQHF. The chain combines TRBV6-1 with TRBJ1-5; D unresolved. The CDR3 consists of 14 residues. Germline V gene lookup returns CDR1 MNHNS and CDR2 SASEGT. Between the trimmed V and J ends, which lost 2 bases and 8 bases, there was a span of 13 bases.

About this clonotype itself: One junction end disagrees with the germline gene, perhaps due to a read error. V is TRBV11-2 and J is TRBJ2-7; TRBD2 agrees at 15 bases. CDR3 length: 18 residues. The germline V gene has CDR1 SGHAT and CDR2 FQNNGV. The CDR3 sequence: CASSLSIGLAGGGYDQYF. In DNA form, the CDR3 reads TGTGCCAGCAGCTTATCCATTGGACTAGCGGGAGGGGGCTACGACCAGTACTTC.

This clonotype has more than one count but fewer than ten. The chain has TRBV2 and TRBJ1-4; maybe TRBD1 (5 bases). V dropped 4 bases and J dropped 6 bases, with 12 bases sitting between them. CDR1 is SNHLY and CDR2 is FYNNEI in the germline V gene. This CDR3 region has 14 residues. CDR3 residues: CASSGGARDEKLFF. DNA for the CDR3: TGTGCCAGCAGTGGCGGGGCGCGGGATGAAAAACTGTTTTTT.

This clonotype occurred a few times. A much bigger clone sits one base away, suggesting this may be a read error. This sequence joins TRBV6-1 and TRBJ1-5, with D unresolved. This CDR3 is built from 14 residues. Germline CDR1 MNHNS, CDR2 SASEGT. The CDR3 loop is CGSKEGLNSQPQHF. The CDR3 bases are TGTGGCAGCAAAGAAGGCCTGAACAGTCAGCCCCAGCATTTT.

This clonotype was counted ten times or more. A read error is possible here, since a much larger clone lies one base away. The chain couples TRBV6-6 to TRBJ1-6; D is perhaps TRBD1 (5 bases). The CDR3 totals 17 residues. The germline gives CDR1 MNHNY, CDR2 SVGAGI (reference sequence). CDR3 nucleotide sequence: TGTGCCAGCAGTAGGACGGGTTCCTCGGCAGGGAATTCATCCCTCCACTTT. It encodes CASSRTGSSAGNSSLHF.